This is a list of T cell receptor beta chains from one sample in a study of T cell responses to AZD1222 COVID-19 vaccine. The method was immunoSEQ multiplex PCR; TCRdb's version includes in-frame clones alone and lacks a portion of them. The profile covers over 70,000 clones, with 75% to 90% appearing a single time and roughly 21% taken by the ten largest. Sample: peripheral blood, taken on day 0 of AZD1222 vaccination. These receptors all come from an adult in good health. The CDR3 runs from the conserved cysteine through the conserved F or W. A D gene is named only where the DNA matches it firmly. Only some rows state a clone size, as once, few, many or a class for expanded clones.

v_call,j_call,clone_size,d_call,cdr3_aa,cdr3_nt
TRBV7-7,TRBJ1-5,.,.,CASSLTVGRPYSNQPQHF,TGTGCCAGCAGCTTAACGGTTGGACGCCCATATAGCAATCAGCCCCAGCATTTT
TRBV2,TRBJ1-4,.,.,CASRDSDRKKLFF,TGTGCCAGCAGGGATTCGGACCGAAAAAAACTGTTTTTT
TRBV12-3/TRBV12-4,TRBJ1-2,.,.,CACSSGHYGYTF,TGTGCCTGTAGTTCGGGGCATTATGGCTACACCTTC
TRBV7-9,TRBJ2-1,.,TRBD2,CASRVASGGSYNEQFF,TGTGCCAGCAGGGTGGCTAGCGGGGGCTCCTACAATGAGCAGTTCTTC
TRBV5-8,TRBJ1-1,once,TRBD1,CASSFGTGVTEAFF,TGTGCCAGCAGCTTTGGTACAGGGGTCACTGAAGCTTTCTTT
TRBV7-2,TRBJ2-2,.,.,CASSSPSRMGELFF,TGTGCCAGCAGCTCCCCTTCGCGCATGGGGGAGCTGTTTTTT
TRBV6-5,TRBJ2-1,.,.,CASRMMSSYNEQFF,TGTGCCAGTCGGATGATGAGCTCCTACAATGAGCAGTTCTTC
TRBV4-2,TRBJ2-5,.,.,CASSQGPSGSETQYF,TGTGCCAGCAGCCAAGGTCCCTCGGGGTCGGAGACCCAGTACTTC
TRBV9,TRBJ2-1,once,.,CASSVAANSRYNEQFF,TGTGCCAGCAGCGTAGCCGCGAACAGTCGTTACAATGAGCAGTTCTTC
TRBV29-1,TRBJ2-5,.,.,CSVVTLEETQYF,TGCAGCGTTGTGACCTTGGAGGAGACCCAGTACTTC
TRBV12-3/TRBV12-4,TRBJ1-2,.,TRBD1,CASSSDRDYGYTF,TGTGCCAGCAGCTCCGACAGGGATTATGGCTACACCTTC
TRBV2,TRBJ1-2,.,TRBD1,CASSKVGGGGLNNYGYTF,TGTGCCAGCAGTAAGGTGGGGGGAGGGGGCCTGAATAACTATGGCTACACCTTC
TRBV6-2/TRBV6-3,TRBJ1-2,.,.,CASSYSGSNYGYTF,TGTGCCAGCAGTTACTCGGGATCTAACTATGGCTACACCTTC
TRBV4-2,TRBJ2-1,.,TRBD2,CASSQELAGNNEQFF,TGTGCCAGCAGCCAAGAACTAGCGGGAAACAATGAGCAGTTCTTC
TRBV12-5,TRBJ1-2,.,.,CASGLPEGGYTF,TGTGCTAGTGGTTTGCCGGAGGGGGGCTACACCTTC
TRBV27,TRBJ2-7,.,.,CASSVRGSRFYEQYF,TGTGCCAGCAGTGTTCGGGGGTCACGTTTCTACGAGCAGTACTTC
TRBV10-2,TRBJ2-7,.,TRBD1,CASTGQGMEGLWEQYF,TGCGCCAGCACGGGACAGGGCATGGAGGGGCTCTGGGAGCAGTACTTC
TRBV7-8,TRBJ2-7,.,.,CASSLGRTSYEQYF,TGTGCCAGCAGCTTAGGCAGAACCTCCTACGAGCAGTACTTC